This paragraph covers one T cell receptor beta chain sequence. The antigen remains unidentified. Profiled with immunoSEQ multiplex PCR; TCRdb holds only in-frame clones, not every one. In the table there are some 14,000 clones, about three fifths of which are singletons. These data are taken from a study of CD4+ T cells in melanoma. Study-level results: Neoantigen-specific CD4+ T cells in melanoma reportedly had diverse differentiation states. A reported correlation linked neoantigen-specific CD4+ T cells to CD8+, macrophage and B cell function.

The CDR3 extends over 16 amino acids. The V and J ends lost 0 bases and 10 bases respectively, with 22 bases between them. Germline assignment: CDR1 SGHNT and CDR2 YYREEE (reference sequence). The rearrangement joins TRBV5-4 to TRBJ1-1; the D is unclear. The TCR sequence derives from a human donor with melanoma. Sequencing used cells from a culture (not recorded whether cultured in vitro). For the CDR3, the DNA is TGTGCCAGCAGCTTGGATGGGTACGGAAATTCCCGAGCAGCTTTCTTT. Protein sequence: CASSLDGYGNSRAAFF.